This T cell receptor beta chain was retrieved from a study of regulatory T cells in long-lasting Graves disease. General observations from the study: Persistent Graves' patients showed less TCR diversity than newly diagnosed patients showed. A greater number of public clonotypes (2,741) was shared by persistent patients than by new patients (about 990).

This clonotype was counted ten times or more. Antigen unknown. The CDR3 contains 15 residues. The junction had 5 bases not matched to a gene; V was cut back by 3 bases and J by 7 bases. Germline-derived CDR1 and CDR2 are MDHEN and SYDVKM. Documented time point: newly diagnosed GD, antithyroid drugs for less than 3 months. The TCR library was prepared using RNA isolated from PBMCs. Building the TCR beta libraries relied on iRepertoire HTBI primers, and CDR3 regions underwent Arm-PCR. TCRdb re-analysed the multiplex PCR reads in MiXCR, keeping a single row per CDR3 protein. The repertoire holds approximately 400,000 distinct CDR3 sequences, with about 16% as singletons. The sample was also reused in another study, on T cells in Graves' hyperthyroidism and ophthalmopathy. That report notes: Clinical symptoms, serum thyroxine and TRAb, thyroid ultrasound and orbital computed tomography were used for the diagnoses.

The source of this sequence is a woman in her 30s with Graves disease. This rearrangement joins TRBV28 to TRBJ2-1; 11 nucleotides agree with TRBD1. Here the sequenced sample was peripheral blood mononuclear cells (PBMCs), taken at new diagnosis, from a patient treated with antithyroid drugs. CDR3 in amino acids: CASSLLGQGVNEQFF. The DNA for the CDR3 is TGTGCCAGCAGTTTGTTGGGACAGGGGGTTAATGAGCAGTTCTTC.